This T cell receptor beta chain derives from a study of cytomegalovirus exposure and HLA in healthy donors. Study results and limitations: Presence/absence analysis assumed near-uniform sequencing depth across donors. TCR sequences were mostly rare, though some public TCRs occurred in many donors.

V lost 1 base, J lost 4 bases, and 11 bases lay in between. Germline CDR1 reads MGHRA; CDR2 reads YSYEKL. This CDR3 contains 15 residues. PCR was performed using 60 Vbeta and 13 Jbeta primers. Per the original methods: Later analysis identified tens of millions of unique TCR beta chains, 8.5 million to 13 million shared. The table came from immunoSEQ multiplex PCR; TCRdb's copy has only in-frame clones and leaves some out. V and J calls and clone size are copied from that table; D and trimming were computed from the DNA. The sample table sets out under 150,000 clones. Points on this clone: Its antigen is as yet unknown.

Sequencing was carried out using PBMCs. V usage is TRBV4-1 and J usage is TRBJ1-5; D is possibly TRBD1 (5 bases). The receptor comes from a man in his forties or fifties in good health and CMV-seronegative. The CDR3: CASSQGSGGNQPQHF. The CDR3 DNA reads TGCGCCAGCAGCCAAGGGTCCGGGGGGAATCAGCCCCAGCATTTT.